This entry lists 3 T cell receptor beta chains sequenced from one sample in a study of identical twins. TCRdb re-called the 5' RACE reads with MiXCR, one entry per CDR3 protein. The repertoire includes fewer than 650,000 distinct CDR3 sequences, approximately 9.6% of them detected once, and 2.5% to 3% sits in the top ten. The sample also formed part of further work on yellow fever vaccine responses in identical twins.

Sequencing was done on a sample of PBMCs. The receptors stem from a woman aged 18 to 35 in good health.

The chain couples TRBV19 to TRBJ1-5; D might be TRBD1 (6 bases). Germline V gives CDR1 LNHDA, CDR2 SQIVND (reference sequence). The CDR3 is 15 residues long. The V end was cut by 4 bases, the J end by 5 bases, with 15 bases between. The CDR3 coding sequence is TGTGCCAGTAGTAGAACCAAGGACAGTTATCAGCCCCAGCATTTT. This sequence encodes CASSRTKDSYQPQHF.

The V gene is TRBV20-1, the J gene TRBJ2-7; unclear D gene. Trimming pared 0 bases from V and 0 bases from J, leaving 12 bases between. The CDR3 extends over 15 amino acids. Germline V lookup: CDR1 DFQATT, CDR2 SNEGSKA (reference sequence). For the CDR3, the DNA is TGCAGTGCTAGAGATGGCACTCAACTCTCCTACGAGCAGTACTTC. It specifies CSARDGTQLSYEQYF.

A few counts support this clonotype. The chain uses TRBV4-1 and TRBJ2-5, with 9 positions matching TRBD1. Germline-derived CDR1 and CDR2 are MGHRA and YSYEKL. The V and J ends lost 0 bases and 2 bases, in that order; junction bases with no gene match: 19. CDR3 length: 21 amino acids. The CDR3 region has the DNA TGCGCCAGCAGCCAAGATCTTTCGTTCTATTCCGGGACAGGGATTCAAGAGACCCAGTACTTC. This translates into CASSQDLSFYSGTGIQETQYF.